Listed below are T cell receptor beta chains from one sample, sequenced in a study of T cells in Graves' hyperthyroidism and ophthalmopathy. TCRdb re-derived calls from the multiplex PCR reads in MiXCR, one entry per CDR3 protein. Here the sample spans about 410,000 distinct CDR3 sequences, about 15% being singletons. The sample was blood. The source of these receptors is a man younger than 30 with Graves' ophthalmopathy. The CDR3 runs from the conserved cysteine through the conserved F or W. A D gene is named only where the DNA matches it firmly. A clone size is listed for some rows: how often the clone was seen (once, few, many), or a class if it is expanded.

d_call clone_size j_call v_call cdr3_aa cdr3_nt
NA many TRBJ1-5 TRBV6-1 CASSGVLYSNQPQHF TGTGCCAGCAGCGGAGTTTTATATAGCAATCAGCCCCAGCATTTT
NA many TRBJ1-1 TRBV28 CASSSASAGRAKDTEAFF TGTGCCAGCAGCTCCGCTTCAGCAGGGAGGGCCAAGGACACTGAAGCTTTCTTT
NA many TRBJ2-7 TRBV7-9 CASSFGSPGEQYF TGTGCCAGCAGCTTTGGGTCGCCGGGCGAGCAGTACTTC
TRBD1 many TRBJ2-7 TRBV28 CASSFLGQSYEQYF TGTGCCAGCAGTTTCTTGGGACAGAGCTACGAGCAGTACTTC
TRBD1 many TRBJ2-7 TRBV6-1 CASRPGTGYYEQYF TGTGCCAGCAGGCCCGGGACAGGGTACTACGAGCAGTACTTC
NA NA TRBJ2-5 TRBV19 CASSIRGNGETQYF TGTGCCAGTAGCATACGGGGGAATGGGGAGACCCAGTACTTC
NA many TRBJ2-1 TRBV20-1 CSATGQYNEQFF TGCAGTGCGACCGGACAGTACAATGAGCAGTTCTTC
NA NA TRBJ1-2 TRBV14 CASSSGTNNYGYTF TGTGCCAGCAGTTCCGGGACAAACAACTATGGCTACACCTTC
NA few TRBJ1-2 TRBV14 CASSQDPDTYYGYTF TGTGCCAGCAGCCAAGATCCCGACACCTACTATGGCTACACCTTC
NA many TRBJ1-5 TRBV7-8 CASSFQGSSNQPQHF TGTGCCAGCAGCTTTCAGGGAAGTAGCAATCAGCCCCAGCATTTT
TRBD1 many TRBJ1-4 TRBV5-1 CASSFTGQGSEKLFF TGCGCCAGCAGCTTTACGGGACAGGGAAGCGAAAAACTGTTTTTT
NA many TRBJ1-1 TRBV6-1 CASSVRGDAEAFF TGTGCCAGCAGTGTTCGGGGAGACGCTGAAGCTTTCTTT
NA many TRBJ2-7 TRBV7-9 CASSLAGALIYEQYF TGTGCCAGCAGCTTAGCGGGAGCCCTCATCTACGAGCAGTACTTC
NA few TRBJ2-1 TRBV5-4 CASSLKLDNYNEQFF TGTGCCAGCAGCTTGAAACTAGATAACTACAATGAGCAGTTCTTC
NA many TRBJ1-1 TRBV24-1 CATSVGEVNTEAFF TGTGCCACCAGTGTCGGGGAGGTGAACACTGAAGCTTTCTTT
TRBD1 NA TRBJ1-4 TRBV5-1 CASSSRVPGQGATNEKLFF TGCGCCAGCAGCTCTAGAGTCCCGGGACAGGGGGCTACTAATGAAAAACTGTTTTTT
TRBD1 many TRBJ1-5 TRBV20-1 CSASTALGQGRHF TGCAGTGCTAGCACCGCCCTTGGACAGGGAAGGCATTTT
NA many TRBJ1-6 TRBV6-1 CASSSPAASSYNSPLHF TGTGCCAGCAGTTCCCCCGCGGCTAGCTCCTATAATTCACCCCTCCACTTT
NA NA TRBJ2-7 TRBV20-1 CSARDIGNPTSYEQYF TGCAGTGCTAGAGATATCGGGAACCCAACTTCCTACGAGCAGTACTTC
NA NA TRBJ2-7 TRBV15 CATTNHPSESTYEQYF TGTGCCACCACCAATCACCCCTCAGAATCTACCTACGAGCAGTACTTC
NA few TRBJ2-5 TRBV14 CASSQFKETQYF TGTGCCAGCAGCCAATTCAAAGAGACCCAGTACTTC
NA many TRBJ1-4 TRBV4-1 CATRGRGGEKLFF TGCGCCACCCGGGGCCGCGGGGGAGAAAAACTGTTTTTT
NA many TRBJ1-5 TRBV15 CATSTDGPHQPQHF TGTGCCACCAGCACGGACGGGCCTCATCAGCCCCAGCATTTT
TRBD2 many TRBJ2-1 TRBV11-2 CASSQNLGLAGFRGNNEQFF TGTGCCAGCAGTCAGAACTTGGGACTAGCGGGATTTAGGGGCAACAATGAGCAGTTCTTC
NA NA TRBJ1-5 TRBV6-5 CASSSLLSDSNQPQHF TGTGCCAGCAGTTCCCTCCTCAGTGACAGCAATCAGCCCCAGCATTTT
NA few TRBJ2-3 TRBV6-1 CASTRPQTWDTQYF TGTGCCAGCACCCGGCCCCAGACATGGGATACGCAGTATTTT
NA few TRBJ1-3 TRBV18 CASSPIESNSGNTIYF TGTGCCAGCTCACCAATCGAGTCTAATAGTGGAAACACCATATATTTT
NA many TRBJ2-2 TRBV9 CASSGPKGTSPNTGELFF TGTGCCAGCAGCGGACCAAAGGGTACTAGCCCGAACACCGGGGAGCTGTTTTTT
NA NA TRBJ1-1 TRBV24-1 CATSDFLNTEAFF TGTGCCACCAGTGATTTCTTGAACACTGAAGCTTTCTTT
TRBD2 NA TRBJ2-5 TRBV19 CASSTPDTTSGVPETQYF TGTGCCAGTAGTACCCCCGACACCACTAGCGGGGTCCCAGAGACCCAGTACTTC
NA many TRBJ2-5 TRBV7-9 CASSGVFQETQYF TGTGCCAGCAGCGGGGTGTTCCAAGAGACCCAGTACTTC
NA NA TRBJ2-3 TRBV19 CASSMSGSGWAWDTQYF TGTGCCAGTAGTATGTCCGGCAGCGGGTGGGCGTGGGATACGCAGTATTTT
TRBD2 few TRBJ2-7 TRBV4-2 CASSQLTSGLFYEQYF TGTGCCAGCAGCCAACTGACTAGCGGGCTTTTCTACGAGCAGTACTTC
TRBD1 many TRBJ1-2 TRBV30 CAFPPDRGVMYGYTF TGTGCCTTCCCTCCGGACAGGGGCGTAATGTATGGCTACACCTTC
NA many TRBJ1-1 TRBV5-1 CASSLYTENTEAFF TGCGCCAGCAGCTTGTACACAGAGAACACTGAAGCTTTCTTT
TRBD1 NA TRBJ2-2 TRBV7-2 CASSYPLGQGWQRGELFF TGTGCCAGCAGCTACCCCCTTGGACAGGGTTGGCAGAGGGGGGAGCTGTTTTTT
NA many TRBJ2-3 TRBV6-1 CASQGEGEADTQYF TGTGCCAGTCAGGGAGAAGGAGAAGCAGATACGCAGTATTTT
TRBD1 many TRBJ1-1 TRBV12-3/TRBV12-4 CASSYRGQSKGGAFF TGTGCCAGCAGTTATAGGGGACAGTCAAAGGGAGGAGCTTTCTTT
TRBD2 many TRBJ2-1 TRBV7-3 CASSLRRAGGGNEQFF TGTGCCAGCAGCCTCCGGAGGGCGGGAGGGGGCAATGAGCAGTTCTTC
NA NA TRBJ1-1 TRBV11-2 CASSFPGGGHGTEAFF TGTGCCAGCAGCTTCCCCGGTGGGGGGCATGGGACTGAAGCTTTCTTT
NA many TRBJ2-3 TRBV6-1 CASTKGVTDTQYF TGTGCCAGCACCAAAGGTGTGACAGATACGCAGTATTTT
TRBD1 many TRBJ2-6 TRBV5-1 CASGTGDASGANVLTF TGCGCCAGCGGGACAGGGGACGCCTCTGGGGCCAACGTCCTGACTTTC
TRBD1 many TRBJ1-1 TRBV11-2 CASRSITGGFTEAFF TGTGCCAGCAGGTCCATTACAGGGGGCTTCACTGAAGCTTTCTTT
TRBD2 many TRBJ2-1 TRBV6-6 CASSYSLLAGAGDEQFF TGTGCCAGCAGTTACTCCCTACTAGCGGGAGCGGGCGATGAGCAGTTCTTC
NA many TRBJ1-2 TRBV2 CASTEVTYGYTF TGTGCCAGCACGGAGGTGACCTATGGCTACACCTTC
TRBD1 many TRBJ2-3 TRBV3-1 CASSQEGTGNTDTQYF TGTGCCAGCAGCCAAGAGGGGACAGGGAACACAGATACGCAGTATTTT
TRBD2 many TRBJ2-3 TRBV5-1 CASSLLAGEVDTQYF TGCGCCAGCTCCCTACTAGCGGGGGAGGTAGATACGCAGTATTTT
NA once TRBJ2-1 TRBV5-6 CASSFGRSSYSEQFF TGTGCCAGCAGCTTTGGCCGGAGCTCCTACAGTGAGCAGTTCTTC
NA many TRBJ2-7 TRBV11-2 CASSLVLGDRYEQYF TGTGCCAGCAGCTTAGTATTGGGGGACCGGTACGAGCAGTACTTC
NA many TRBJ2-3 TRBV30 CAWRRRVSWTDTQYF TGTGCCTGGAGGAGGCGGGTCAGTTGGACAGATACGCAGTATTTT
TRBD2 NA TRBJ2-3 TRBV4-2 CASSPLAGGGDTQYF TGTGCCAGCAGCCCTTTAGCGGGGGGGGGAGATACGCAGTATTTT
TRBD1 many TRBJ1-2 TRBV27 CASILGGQGEDGYTF TGTGCCAGCATCCTCGGGGGACAGGGAGAGGATGGCTACACCTTC
NA many TRBJ2-7 TRBV12-3/TRBV12-4 CATSAGGYEQYF TGTGCCACCTCAGCTGGGGGCTACGAGCAGTACTTC
NA many TRBJ2-1 TRBV20-1 CSAGRVGGSYNEQFF TGCAGTGCTGGTCGGGTTGGGGGCTCCTACAATGAGCAGTTCTTC
TRBD2 few TRBJ2-5 TRBV3-1 CASSQNSGGLQETQYF TGTGCCAGCAGCCAGAATAGCGGGGGCCTACAAGAGACCCAGTACTTC
NA many TRBJ2-2 TRBV10-3 CAISEIQDTGELFF TGTGCCATCAGTGAAATTCAGGACACCGGGGAGCTGTTTTTT